The clone carrying this T cell receptor beta chain was seen more than once but under ten times. This CDR3 has 12 residues. With 6 bases removed from V and 6 bases from J, the gap between germline ends came to 9 bases. CDR1 MNHEY and CDR2 SMNVEV come from the germline V gene (reference sequence). This record comes from a study of neurological immune-mediated disorders. TCRdb re-derived calls from the 5' RACE reads in MiXCR, one entry per CDR3 protein. The sample holds about 74,000 distinct CDR3 sequences, 4% to 6% seen once. This rearrangement joins TRBV27 to TRBJ1-5, with TRBD1 as a possible D gene (5 bases). The source of this sequence is a man between 18 and 29 years old with multiple sclerosis. Sequenced input: PBMCs. The CDR3 DNA reads TGTGCCAGCAGAGAGGGGTCTCAGCCCCAGCATTTT. Translated: CASREGSQPQHF.